Following are 18 T cell receptor beta chains from one sample sequenced in a study of chemoradiotherapy in HPV16-positive cancers. Profiling relied on immunoSEQ multiplex PCR, and the TCRdb table lists in-frame clones only, not all of them. The sample carries 9,500 to 15,000 clones, roughly four fifths recorded once. The biological material was taken from a patient who underwent chemoradiotherapy. The receptors were gathered from a human donor with HPV-associated anogenital cancer.

The V gene is TRBV5-4, the J gene TRBJ2-5; D tentatively fits TRBD1 or TRBD2 (6 bases each). The CDR3 runs to 13 residues. Trimming took 1 base from V and 3 from J, leaving 7 bases between them. The V gene's germline CDR1 is SGHNT and CDR2 YYREEE (reference sequence). The CDR3 nucleotides read TGTGCCAGCAGCTTGAGGGGGGAAGAGACCCAGTACTTC. This translates into CASSLRGEETQYF.

The J gene is TRBJ2-7, the V gene TRBV6-1, with D perhaps assigned TRBD1 or TRBD2 (6 bases each). V was shortened by 6 bases and J by 2 bases, with 17 bases between the two germline ends. The CDR3 runs to 15 residues. Germline V CDR1 and CDR2: MNHNS, SASEGT. The CDR3 sequence is CASSPVGGLPYEQYF. The CDR3 DNA reads TGTGCCAGCAGCCCTGTCGGGGGCTTGCCCTACGAGCAGTACTTC.

The genes are TRBV5-6 and TRBJ1-3, with D uncertain. V was trimmed by 2 bases and J by 1 base, leaving 4 bases between them. CDR3 length: 13 amino acids. Per the germline V gene, CDR1 is SGHDT and CDR2 is YYEEEE. CDR3 DNA sequence: TGTGCCAGCAGCTTCGGTTCTGGAAACACCATATATTTT. Protein sequence: CASSFGSGNTIYF.

The chain joins TRBV30 to TRBJ2-5; D is perhaps TRBD1 (6 bases). Trimming shortened V by 7 bases and J by 1 base, and 13 bases separated the two germline ends. The germline V gene encodes CDR1 GTSNPN and CDR2 SVGIG (reference sequence). The CDR3 sequence is 13 residues long. The DNA of the CDR3 is TGTGCCTCTAAACAGGGTGGCCAAGAGACCCAGTACTTC. Residues: CASKQGGQETQYF.

The rearrangement links TRBV4-1 to TRBJ1-1; D not certain. CDR3 length: 13 amino acids. V dropped 1 base and J dropped 1 base, with 4 bases sitting between them. Germline lookup yields CDR1 MGHRA and CDR2 YSYEKL. The CDR3 region is CASSQGSNTEAFF. In nucleotides, the CDR3 is TGCGCCAGCAGCCAAGGGTCGAACACTGAAGCTTTCTTT.

The V and J genes are TRBV7-9 and TRBJ2-2, with 8 bases matching TRBD1. The CDR3 consists of 15 residues. Losses at the gene ends were 4 bases for V and 4 bases for J; bases not matched to a gene: 5. The V gene's germline CDR1 is SEHNR and CDR2 FQNEAQ (reference sequence). In DNA, the CDR3 is TGTGCCAGCAGCTCAAATACAGGGGGCACCGGGGAGCTGTTTTTT. Its protein product is CASSSNTGGTGELFF.

V is TRBV28 and J is TRBJ1-3; D remains ambiguous. Trimming pared 1 base from V and 4 bases from J, leaving 8 bases between. CDR1 and CDR2 from the germline V gene are MDHEN and SYDVKM. The CDR3 contains 14 residues. The CDR3 nucleotides are TGTGCCAGCAGTTTATTCCGACTCGGAAACACCATATATTTT. Residues: CASSLFRLGNTIYF.

In DNA, the CDR3 is TGCGCCAGCAGCCAAGAGCATTCGGCAGGGTTTTACAATGAGCAGTTCTTC. Protein sequence: CASSQEHSAGFYNEQFF. The J gene is TRBJ2-1, the V gene TRBV4-3; perhaps TRBD1 as D (5 bases). From germline, CDR1 is LGHNA and CDR2 YSLEER. The CDR3 runs 17 residues. V shed 0 bases and J shed 4 bases, with 16 bases lying between them.

This chain connects TRBV6-5 to TRBJ1-5, with D perhaps matching TRBD1 (5 bases). Germline V CDR1 and CDR2: MNHEY, SVGAGI. The CDR3 covers 15 residues. The germline V and J ends were trimmed by 5 bases and 1 base, with 12 bases remaining between them. The CDR3: CASSLDGASNQPQHF. DNA of the CDR3: TGTGCCAGCAGTCTGGACGGGGCAAGCAATCAGCCCCAGCATTTT.

This rearrangement joins TRBV5-1 to TRBJ1-6, with 7 bases lining up with TRBD1. V shed 6 bases and J 10 bases; nucleotides not matched to a gene: 10. This CDR3 is 14 amino acids long. Per germline, CDR1 SGHRS and CDR2 YFSETQ. In DNA form, the CDR3 reads TGCGCCAGCACCCCAGACAGGGATCGATCACCCCTCCACTTT. Its translation: CASTPDRDRSPLHF.

Here the CDR3 DNA reads TGTGCCAGCAGCGTAGCGGGGAGCGGGGGGGTGTACAATGAGCAGTTCTTC. Its protein is CASSVAGSGGVYNEQFF. The chain couples TRBV9 to TRBJ2-1, with 10 bases identical to TRBD2. CDR1 SGDLS and CDR2 YYNGEE come from the germline V gene. V gave up 0 bases and J gave up 4 bases; unmatched junction bases: 7. The CDR3 has 17 amino acids.

J is TRBJ2-7 and V is TRBV28; tentative D call: TRBD2 (6 bases). Trimming took 4 bases from V and 0 from J, leaving 10 bases between them. Germline V gene sequence: CDR1 MDHEN, CDR2 SYDVKM. The CDR3 spans 14 residues. CDR3 in DNA: TGTGCCAGCAGTTCAGACGGGAGCTCCTACGAGCAGTACTTC. It encodes CASSSDGSSYEQYF.

The chain recombines TRBV5-8 with TRBJ2-5; D call uncertain. The V and J ends lost 2 bases and 4 bases respectively, with 9 bases between them. CDR3 length: 13 residues. Germline CDR1 and CDR2: SGHTS and YDEGEE. Written as DNA, the CDR3 is TGTGCCAGCAGCTTTTGGGATGGAGAGACCCAGTACTTC. This gives the protein CASSFWDGETQYF.

The chain links TRBV29-1 to TRBJ2-5; D is perhaps TRBD1 (6 bases). The V end was cut by 3 bases, the J end by 7 bases, with 18 bases between. The CDR3 sequence is 14 residues long. Germline CDR1 SQVTM, CDR2 ANQGSEA. The CDR3 DNA follows: TGCAGCGTTGAGGCAGGGACACTAACTCCGACCCAGTACTTC. It is translated as CSVEAGTLTPTQYF. Using reference TRBV29-1 and TRBJ2-5 for the parts outside the CDR3, the full variable domain is SAVISQKPSRDICQRGTSLTIQCQVDSQVTMMFWYRQQPGQSLTLIATANQGSEATYESGFVIDKFPISRPNLTFSTLTVSNMSPEDSSIYLCSVEAGTLTPTQYFGPGTRLLVL.

The CDR3 DNA reads as TGTGCCAGCAGTTACTCGAGGGGGACCGGGGAGCTGTTTTTT. Protein sequence: CASSYSRGTGELFF. V is TRBV6-5 and J is TRBJ2-2, with D possibly TRBD1 on 6 matching bases. The CDR3 runs 14 residues. The V end was cut by 0 bases, the J end by 5 bases, with 7 bases between. Germline values: CDR1 MNHEY, CDR2 SVGAGI.

This CDR3 reads CASSNPVLTLAKNIQYF. CDR3 in DNA: TGCGCCAGCAGCAACCCCGTTCTTACACTAGCCAAAAACATTCAGTACTTC. This chain uses TRBV5-1 with TRBJ2-4; no definite D call. Trimming stripped 4 bases from V and 0 bases from J, with 17 bases between. Germline CDR1 reads SGHRS; CDR2 reads YFSETQ. The CDR3 has 17 residues.

V is TRBV6-1 and J is TRBJ2-2; D is possibly TRBD1 (7 bases). Trimming shortened V by 5 bases and J by 6 bases, and 13 bases separated the two germline ends. This CDR3 region has 14 residues. The germline CDR1 and CDR2 sequences are MNHNS and SASEGT. The CDR3 DNA reads TGTGCCAGCAGTTCCCAGGGGGGATCCGGGGAGCTGTTTTTT. Protein sequence: CASSSQGGSGELFF.

This chain connects TRBV27 to TRBJ1-5; 9 bases agree with TRBD1. The CDR3 is 18 residues long. The J segment lost 0 bases and the V segment lost 6 bases, leaving 12 bases of the junction unmatched. The germline gives CDR1 MNHEY, CDR2 SMNVEV (reference sequence). The CDR3 protein is CASSKNRGRLSSNQPQHF. The CDR3 bases are TGTGCCAGCAGCAAAAACAGGGGGCGATTGAGTAGCAATCAGCCCCAGCATTTT.